This T cell receptor beta chain is from a study of blood T cell repertoires in COVID-19. This clone has only one observation. As handled by the study authors: Amplification from reference gene primers served as the basis for estimated nucleated cell counts. Data came from immunoSEQ multiplex PCR; TCRdb stores just in-frame clones and leaves some out. D and trimming come from the DNA, and the V and J calls and clone size come from that table. The sample yields 300,000 to 350,000 clones, approximately 90% seen once. This CDR3 region has 14 residues. From germline, CDR1 is LNHDA and CDR2 SQIVND (reference sequence). V shed 5 bases and J 3 bases; nucleotides not matched to a gene: 5.

Sample: peripheral blood. The receptor's source is a man aged 18 to 35 with active or convalescent COVID-19. The chain recombines TRBV19 with TRBJ2-7, with TRBD1 matching 9 bases. The CDR3 DNA is TGTGCCAGTAGTTTACGGACAGGGGTCTACGAGCAGTACTTC. This sequence encodes CASSLRTGVYEQYF.